The 23 T cell receptor beta chains reported below all come from one sample, sequenced in a study of T cells after somatic rescue of genetic block. Libraries were prepared by immunoSEQ multiplex PCR; TCRdb keeps only in-frame clonotypes and omits some of them. The sample includes 13,000 or so clones, roughly two thirds of them seen just once. Sequences were obtained from peripheral blood mononuclear cells (PBMCs). The source of these receptors is a boy between 5 and 17 years old.

V is TRBV7-2 and J is TRBJ1-4; perhaps TRBD1 as D (5 bases). The CDR3 totals 15 residues. The ends were cut back, 5 bases at V and 4 bases at J, with 14 bases in the middle. Germline V gives CDR1 SGHTA, CDR2 FQGNSA. CDR3 sequence (DNA): TGTGCCAGCAGCCTCCAAGGGGCCTTTAATGAAAAACTGTTTTTT. Protein: CASSLQGAFNEKLFF.

V and J are TRBV28 and TRBJ1-2; TRBD1 aligns across 8 bases. The CDR3 loop spans 12 amino acids. V dropped 7 bases and J dropped 4; count of bases not matched to a gene: 2. Germline CDR1 reads MDHEN; CDR2 reads SYDVKM. CDR3 in DNA: TGTGCCAGCACGGACAGGGTCTATGGCTACACCTTC. Translating it yields CASTDRVYGYTF.

The table lists this clone with a few counts. V gene TRBV11-2 combines with J gene TRBJ2-7, with 9 nucleotides matching TRBD1. The germline gives CDR1 SGHAT, CDR2 FQNNGV. V gave up 4 bases and J gave up 3 bases; unmatched junction bases: 4. The CDR3 is 14 amino acids. The CDR3 DNA reads as TGTGCCAGCAGCTGGGACAGGGCCAACTACGAGCAGTACTTC. It yields the protein CASSWDRANYEQYF.

V and J are TRBV19 and TRBJ2-1; TRBD1 aligns across 9 bases. This CDR3 region has 15 residues. Germline V gene data show CDR1 as LNHDA and CDR2 as SQIVND (reference sequence). V shed 8 bases and J 6 bases; nucleotides not matched to a gene: 11. The CDR3, as DNA: TGTGCCAGTTCCCGGGACAGGGTAATAGGCAATGAGCAGTTCTTC. Amino acid sequence: CASSRDRVIGNEQFF.

J is TRBJ2-3 and V is TRBV6-5, with unresolved D. Per the germline V gene, CDR1 is MNHEY and CDR2 is SVGAGI. Between the trimmed V and J ends, which lost 2 bases and 0 bases, there was a span of 3 bases. The CDR3 is 13 residues long. The chain's CDR3 is CASSYDSTDTQYF. In nucleotides, the CDR3 is TGTGCCAGCAGTTACGACAGCACAGATACGCAGTATTTT.

This sequence joins TRBV5-1 and TRBJ2-1; D call uncertain. Germline assignment: CDR1 SGHRS and CDR2 YFSETQ. Trimming took 5 bases from V and 2 from J, leaving 14 bases between them. The CDR3 length is 15 residues. The CDR3 DNA follows: TGCGCCAGCAGATATGAGCCCTCCGCCTACAATGAGCAGTTCTTC. Its translation is CASRYEPSAYNEQFF.

CDR3 sequence: CAWSPYFGQGGNQPQHF. As DNA, the CDR3 is TGTGCCTGGAGTCCCTACTTCGGACAGGGGGGCAATCAGCCCCAGCATTTT. The chain links TRBV30 to TRBJ1-5; 10 nucleotides line up with TRBD1. The CDR3 covers 17 residues. Losses at the gene ends were 2 bases for V and 2 bases for J; bases not matched to a gene: 9. Germline values: CDR1 GTSNPN, CDR2 SVGIG (reference sequence). The full variable domain, its missing parts supplied by reference TRBV30 and TRBJ1-5, is SQTIHQWPATLVQPVGSPLSLECTVEGTSNPNLYWYRQAAGRGLQLLFYSVGIGQISSEVPQNLSASRPQDRQFILSSKKLLLSDSGFYLCAWSPYFGQGGNQPQHFGDGTRLSIL.

The genes are TRBV13 and TRBJ2-3; D call uncertain. CDR1 and CDR2 from the germline V gene are PRHDT and FYEKMQ (reference sequence). There are 17 residues in the CDR3. V lost 1 base to trimming and J lost 3 bases, with 17 bases between them. CDR3 amino acids: CASSLVGQLFGTDTQYF. CDR3 bases: TGTGCCAGCAGCTTAGTCGGGCAGCTATTTGGAACAGATACGCAGTATTTT.

The J gene is TRBJ1-5, the V gene TRBV5-8; 9 bases map to TRBD1. Germline CDR1 reads SGHTS; CDR2 reads YDEGEE. Losses at the gene ends were 3 bases for V and 5 bases for J; bases not matched to a gene: 12. The CDR3 spans 17 residues. CDR3 nucleotide sequence: TGTGCCAGCAGCTCTTACGGGACAGGGATCACCCATCAGCCCCAGCATTTT. Protein product: CASSSYGTGITHQPQHF.

This clone was counted a single time. The chain links TRBV5-4 to TRBJ2-1; possible D gene TRBD2, 6 bases. Trimming pared 5 bases from V and 10 bases from J, leaving 10 bases between. The CDR3 loop spans 11 amino acids. CDR1 SGHNT and CDR2 YYREEE come from the germline V gene (reference sequence). The CDR3 spells CASRSGVEQFF. CDR3 DNA: TGTGCCAGCAGGTCGGGGGTGGAGCAGTTCTTC.

This chain connects TRBV5-1 to TRBJ2-1, with D tentatively TRBD1 (5 bases). The V gene lost 3 bases and the J gene lost 9 bases, with 10 bases spanning the gap. CDR1 and CDR2 from the germline V gene are SGHRS and YFSETQ. The CDR3 runs to 12 residues. The CDR3 DNA sequence: TGCGCCAGCAGCTCGAACACAGGTGAGCAGTTCTTC. It codes for CASSSNTGEQFF.

The J gene is TRBJ2-1, the V gene TRBV2, with unresolved D. Trimming cost V 7 bases and J 10 bases, with 23 bases left between them. The germline CDR1 and CDR2 sequences are SNHLY and FYNNEI. The CDR3 has 15 amino acids. The DNA of the CDR3 is TGTGCCAGCACCCCCAGCTCACCCTTAGGCAGGGAGCAGTTCTTC. It yields the protein CASTPSSPLGREQFF.

The chain has TRBV5-1 and TRBJ2-1; 8 positions agree with TRBD1. Germline CDR1 and CDR2: SGHRS and YFSETQ. V lost 4 bases and J lost 8; bases outside the gene matches: 14. The CDR3 loop spans 16 amino acids. The CDR3 loop is CASSTGTGGLDYEQFF. The DNA for the CDR3 is TGCGCCAGCAGCACCGGGACAGGCGGTTTAGACTATGAGCAGTTCTTC.

This chain uses TRBV7-6 with TRBJ2-7; maybe TRBD1 (6 bases). This CDR3 has 12 residues. Trimming cost V 2 bases and J 12 bases, with 14 bases left between them. Looked up from germline, CDR1 is SGHVS and CDR2 is FNYEAQ. The CDR3 DNA reads as TGTGCCAGCAGCTTATCTCCGGGACAAGTGTACTTC. Encoded protein: CASSLSPGQVYF.

V gene TRBV5-1 combines with J gene TRBJ2-5; D gene uncertain. The CDR3 sequence is 13 residues long. Germline CDR1 SGHRS, CDR2 YFSETQ. Trimming cost V 4 bases and J 4 bases, with 11 bases left between them. CDR3 nucleotides: TGCGCCAGCAGCAGACTCACCGGAGAGACCCAGTACTTC. Protein product: CASSRLTGETQYF.

The table lists this clone with a count of one. The J gene is TRBJ1-2, the V gene TRBV5-6; D is ambiguous. The CDR3 runs 13 residues. The germline V and J ends were trimmed by 1 base and 7 bases, with 11 bases remaining between them. The germline V gene has CDR1 SGHDT and CDR2 YYEEEE. Here the CDR3 DNA reads TGTGCCAGCAGCTTGCGGGCAGGCGGTGGCTACACCTTC. This encodes CASSLRAGGGYTF.

The V and J genes are TRBV28 and TRBJ1-5; a weak D match, TRBD1 (5 bases). The CDR3 totals 13 residues. CDR1 MDHEN and CDR2 SYDVKM come from the germline V gene. CDR3 loop: CATQVQGNQPQHF. In nucleotides, the CDR3 is TGTGCTACACAGGTCCAAGGCAATCAGCCCCAGCATTTT.

The chain uses TRBV7-3 and TRBJ2-3; D remains ambiguous. V was shortened by 4 bases and J by 4 bases, with 12 bases between the two germline ends. The CDR3 is 14 residues long. Looked up from germline, CDR1 is SGHTA and CDR2 is FQGTGA. The DNA of the CDR3 is TGTGCCAGCAGCTACGTCGGCCCCGCAGATACGCAGTATTTT. Protein sequence: CASSYVGPADTQYF.

This clone came up a few times. The gene calls are TRBV6-5 and TRBJ1-6; tentatively, D is TRBD1 (6 bases). V was clipped by 2 bases and J by 7 bases, with 9 bases between them. CDR1 and CDR2 (germline): MNHEY, SVGAGI. The CDR3 is made up of 14 amino acids. The CDR3, as DNA: TGTGCCAGCAGTTACGGGACAAAGAATTCACCCCTCCACTTT. Translation gives CASSYGTKNSPLHF.

The CDR3 nucleotides read TGTGCCAGCAGCTTAGCGCTAGGGCGGACTGCAACTAATGAAAAACTGTTTTTT. Protein sequence: CASSLALGRTATNEKLFF. V is TRBV7-6 and J is TRBJ1-4, with D hard to call. This CDR3 is 18 amino acids long. The ends were cut back, 0 bases at V and 0 bases at J, with 14 bases in the middle. Germline V gives CDR1 SGHVS, CDR2 FNYEAQ.

The chain joins TRBV14 to TRBJ2-5; possibly TRBD1 or TRBD2 for D (5 bases each). The last part of the DNA fits TRBJ2-7 better; the J call may be wrong. This CDR3 is 11 amino acids long. The germline V gene has CDR1 SGHDN and CDR2 FVKESK. CDR3 residues: CASSRGYEQYF. CDR3 DNA: TGTGCCAGCAGCCGGGGGTACGAGCAGTACTTC.

V is TRBV13 and J is TRBJ2-3; 13 bases are a match to TRBD2. In germline, CDR1 is PRHDT, CDR2 FYEKMQ (reference sequence). With 2 bases clipped from V and 4 bases from J, the junction kept 3 bases outside the gene matches. The CDR3 is made up of 16 amino acids. The CDR3 DNA sequence: TGTGCCAGCAGCTTATTGACTAGCGGGAGGTCAGATACGCAGTATTTT. Encoded protein: CASSLLTSGRSDTQYF.

The gene calls are TRBV25-1 and TRBJ2-4; 11 bases line up with TRBD1. Germline V gene data show CDR1 as MGHDK and CDR2 as SYGVNS. The CDR3 is made up of 15 amino acids. J lost 7 bases, V lost 2 bases, and 4 bases had no gene match. CDR3 amino acids: CASSELGTGGNIQYF. Written as DNA, the CDR3 is TGTGCCAGCAGTGAACTTGGGACAGGGGGGAACATTCAGTACTTC.